Below, 32 T cell receptor beta chains from the same sample are listed, as sequenced in a study of cytotoxic CD8 clonotypes in ibrutinib-treated CLL. The protocol was immunoSEQ multiplex PCR, while the TCRdb copy is restricted to in-frame clones and leaves out a portion. The table has roughly 170,000 clones, roughly 80% seen once. Here the sequenced sample was PBMCs, taken after 24 months of ibrutinib treatment. The origin of the receptors is a human donor with chronic lymphocytic leukemia.

CDR3 DNA: TGTGCCACCAGACGGCTGTGGAATCAGCCCCAGCATTTT. This codes for CATRRLWNQPQHF. The chain couples TRBV6-1 to TRBJ1-5; D ambiguous. CDR1 is MNHNS and CDR2 is SASEGT in the germline V gene. V gave up 10 bases and J gave up 4 bases, with 14 bases separating them. The CDR3 runs 13 residues.

This chain joins TRBV7-9 and TRBJ1-4; 10 bases are a match to TRBD1. This CDR3 has 18 amino acids. CDR1 and CDR2 from the germline V gene are SEHNR and FQNEAQ (reference sequence). Trimming took 5 bases from V and 7 from J; bases not matched to a gene: 16. The CDR3 coding sequence is TGTGCCAGCAGCCCTATAACAATACCGACAGGGGGCGGTGAAAAACTGTTTTTT. It encodes CASSPITIPTGGGEKLFF. Filled out from reference TRBV7-9 and TRBJ1-4, the complete variable domain reads DTGVSQNPRHKITKRGQNVTFRCDPISEHNRLYWYRQTLGQGPEFLTYFQNEAQLEKSRLLSDRFSAERPKGSFSTLEIQRTEQGDSAMYLCASSPITIPTGGGEKLFFGSGTQLSVL.

The rearrangement joins TRBV9 to TRBJ1-4, with TRBD1 identical over 8 bases. The CDR3 extends over 17 amino acids. Germline V gene lookup returns CDR1 SGDLS and CDR2 YYNGEE. After removal of 2 bases from V and 2 bases from J, the junction contained 8 bases not matched to a gene. CDR3: CASSVLTGEATNEKLFF. Here the CDR3 DNA reads TGTGCCAGCAGCGTCCTGACAGGGGAGGCGACTAATGAAAAACTGTTTTTT.

About this clone itself: The junction departs from the called germline gene at one end, perhaps through a read error. The J gene is TRBJ2-4, the V gene TRBV19, with 11 nucleotides matching TRBD1. CDR3 length: 19 amino acids. Germline loops: CDR1 LNHDA, CDR2 SQIVND (reference sequence). CDR3 DNA: TGTGCCAGTAGTGTAGAAGGACAGGGGGCGAGGAGGGCCAAAAACATTCAGTACTTC. This gives the protein CASSVEGQGARRAKNIQYF.

The chain links TRBV6-5 to TRBJ2-1, with 7 bases fitting TRBD2. CDR1 is MNHEY, CDR2 SVGAGI, per germline. The V and J ends lost 5 bases and 3 bases, in that order; junction bases with no gene match: 7. CDR3 length: 15 residues. The CDR3 DNA is TGTGCCAGCAGTCATGGGACTACCCGCTACAATGAGCAGTTCTTC. Protein product: CASSHGTTRYNEQFF.

The genes are TRBV9 and TRBJ1-5, with D unresolved. The CDR3 is made up of 15 amino acids. Trimming cost V 0 bases and J 4 bases, with 11 bases left between them. CDR1 and CDR2 (germline): SGDLS, YYNGEE. The CDR3 sequence: CASSVGPERNQPQHF. In DNA, the CDR3 is TGTGCCAGCAGCGTAGGTCCAGAAAGAAATCAGCCCCAGCATTTT.

Here the CDR3 reads CASSPLSGRPYEQYF. The CDR3 bases are TGCGCCAGCAGCCCCCTGTCGGGACGACCCTACGAGCAGTACTTC. This chain uses TRBV5-1 with TRBJ2-7; D assignment may be TRBD1 or TRBD2 (5 bases each). CDR3 length equals 15 residues. Germline lookup yields CDR1 SGHRS and CDR2 YFSETQ. The ends were cut back, 4 bases at V and 2 bases at J, with 16 bases in the middle.

V is TRBV5-1 and J is TRBJ2-5, with TRBD2 identical over 7 bases. The CDR3 consists of 14 residues. Germline lookup yields CDR1 SGHRS and CDR2 YFSETQ. V lost 0 bases and J lost 2; bases outside the gene matches: 1. CDR3 bases: TGCGCCAGCAGCTTGGTGGGGGGGCAAGAGACCCAGTACTTC. Encoded protein: CASSLVGGQETQYF. The full variable domain, rest sourced from reference TRBV5-1 and TRBJ2-5, is KAGVTQTPRYLIKTRGQQVTLSCSPISGHRSVSWYQQTPGQGLQFLFEYFSETQRNKGNFPGRFSGRQFSNSRSEMNVSTLELGDSALYLCASSLVGGQETQYFGPGTRLLVL.

This clone was observed once. The chain has TRBV7-3 and TRBJ1-1; 8 bases match TRBD1. CDR3 length: 13 residues. Trimming cost V 2 bases and J 10 bases; bases outside gene matches: 6. Germline V gives CDR1 SGHTA, CDR2 FQGTGA. The CDR3 spells CASSLLGQGSAFF. DNA of the CDR3: TGTGCCAGCAGCTTACTAGGACAGGGCTCAGCTTTCTTT.

This rearrangement joins TRBV7-3 to TRBJ1-1; D unresolved. The CDR3 is 15 residues long. From germline, CDR1 is SGHTA and CDR2 FQGTGA. The V end lost 1 base, the J end lost 0 bases, and 9 bases lay between the germline ends. CDR3 loop: CASSLMAALNTEAFF. As DNA, the CDR3 is TGTGCCAGCAGCTTAATGGCAGCCCTGAACACTGAAGCTTTCTTT.

The chain joins TRBV11-2 to TRBJ2-2; D is uncertain. The V end was cut by 4 bases, the J end by 6 bases, with 9 bases between. The CDR3 extends over 13 amino acids. Germline V gene sequence: CDR1 SGHAT, CDR2 FQNNGV. This chain's CDR3 is CASSSVRSGELFF. The CDR3, as DNA: TGTGCCAGCAGCTCAGTCCGGTCCGGGGAGCTGTTTTTT.

The chain has TRBV5-6 and TRBJ2-1, with D possibly TRBD1 on 6 matching bases. This CDR3 has 14 residues. The germline CDR1 and CDR2 sequences are SGHDT and YYEEEE. V was trimmed by 3 bases and J by 9 bases, leaving 16 bases between them. DNA of the CDR3: TGTGCCAGCAGCTCCATACACCAGGGGTTTGAGCAGTTCTTC. Its protein is CASSSIHQGFEQFF.

Only one count was recorded for this clone. The V and J genes are TRBV5-1 and TRBJ2-3; the match to TRBD2 covers 8 bases. In germline, CDR1 is SGHRS, CDR2 YFSETQ. This CDR3 contains 15 residues. J gave up 1 base and V 4 bases, and 5 bases lay outside the gene matches. CDR3 in amino acids: CASSQGRGGTDTQYF. Here the CDR3 DNA reads TGCGCCAGCAGCCAGGGGCGGGGGGGCACAGATACGCAGTATTTT.

The chain has TRBV13 and TRBJ1-6; 9 bases map to TRBD1. This CDR3 has 15 amino acids. Trimming took 5 bases from V and 5 from J; bases not matched to a gene: 4. CDR1 PRHDT and CDR2 FYEKMQ come from the germline V gene (reference sequence). CDR3 nucleotide sequence: TGTGCCAGCAGCATACGGGACAGGGATAATTCACCCCTCCACTTT. As protein: CASSIRDRDNSPLHF.

The chain joins TRBV6-5 to TRBJ2-7; unclear D gene. The germline V gene has CDR1 MNHEY and CDR2 SVGAGI. The CDR3 spans 15 residues. The V end was cut by 2 bases, the J end by 3 bases, with 14 bases between. The CDR3 nucleotides read TGTGCCAGCAGTTACGGTAGACCGGAATTCTACGAGCAGTACTTC. This gives the protein CASSYGRPEFYEQYF.

The chain has TRBV9 and TRBJ1-4; D unresolved. The CDR3 extends over 14 amino acids. Germline V gene data show CDR1 as SGDLS and CDR2 as YYNGEE. The V end was cut by 3 bases, the J end by 7 bases, with 13 bases between. The CDR3 DNA reads as TGTGCCAGCAGCGGAACTTCAGGCAGTGAAAAACTGTTTTTT. Its protein product is CASSGTSGSEKLFF.

This chain connects TRBV30 to TRBJ2-2, with D possibly being TRBD1 or TRBD2 (6 bases each). CDR3 size: 18 residues. In germline, CDR1 is GTSNPN, CDR2 SVGIG (reference sequence). Trimming left V 0 bases short and J 5 bases short, with 22 bases between. The CDR3 loop reads CAWSVISHGRRGTGELFF. As DNA, the CDR3 is TGTGCCTGGAGTGTCATTTCTCATGGGCGGAGGGGGACCGGGGAGCTGTTTTTT.

This chain connects TRBV5-1 to TRBJ1-5; D is uncertain. CDR1 is SGHRS, CDR2 YFSETQ, per germline. V was trimmed by 2 bases and J by 4 bases, leaving 13 bases between them. The CDR3 spans 15 residues. CDR3 sequence (DNA): TGCGCCAGCAGCTTATCCGGGAGATGGAATCAGCCCCAGCATTTT. As protein: CASSLSGRWNQPQHF.

The genes are TRBV27 and TRBJ2-2, with 8 nucleotides matching TRBD2. CDR1 and CDR2 (germline): MNHEY, SMNVEV (reference sequence). J was trimmed by 8 bases and V by 5 bases; bases with no gene match: 10. The CDR3 totals 15 residues. CDR3 residues: CASSVSSGRFGELFF. The DNA of the CDR3 is TGTGCCAGCAGTGTGAGCAGCGGGAGATTTGGGGAGCTGTTTTTT.

The chain is built from TRBV29-1 and TRBJ2-7, with 7 nucleotides matching TRBD1. J gave up 5 bases and V 4 bases, and 8 bases lay outside the gene matches. The germline V gene has CDR1 SQVTM and CDR2 ANQGSEA. The CDR3 is 13 amino acids. The CDR3 spells CSVVPQGVNEQYF. CDR3 in DNA: TGCAGCGTTGTTCCTCAGGGGGTAAACGAGCAGTACTTC.

Regarding this clone: Other nucleotide sequences from this sample produce the same CDR3. The chain combines TRBV18 with TRBJ1-3; unclear D gene. V was pared by 3 bases and J by 4 bases, with 10 bases between. Germline loops: CDR1 KGHSH, CDR2 LQKENI. The CDR3 has 14 residues. The CDR3 DNA reads TGTGCCAGCTCACCGCCAGGATCGGGAAACACCATATATTTT. It encodes CASSPPGSGNTIYF. Full variable domain (remainder filled in from reference TRBV18 and TRBJ1-3): NAGVMQNPRHLVRRRGQEARLRCSPMKGHSHVYWYRQLPEEGLKFMVYLQKENIIDESGMPKERFSAEFPKEGPSILRIQQVVRGDSAAYFCASSPPGSGNTIYFGEGSWLTVV.

V and J are TRBV9 and TRBJ1-3, with D possibly TRBD1 on 5 matching bases. CDR1 and CDR2 from the germline V gene are SGDLS and YYNGEE. V shed 4 bases and J shed 0 bases, with 17 bases lying between them. The CDR3 loop spans 17 amino acids. The CDR3: CASSPRGDRPSGNTIYF. In DNA, the CDR3 is TGTGCCAGCAGCCCCCGGGGCGACAGACCCTCTGGAAACACCATATATTTT.

The chain joins TRBV2 to TRBJ1-3; 9 nucleotides match TRBD1. V lost 7 bases, J lost 0 bases, and 4 bases stayed unmatched. Looked up from germline, CDR1 is SNHLY and CDR2 is FYNNEI. This CDR3 has 15 residues. This CDR3 reads CASKPGQGSGNTIYF. In DNA form, the CDR3 reads TGTGCCAGCAAACCGGGACAGGGCTCTGGAAACACCATATATTTT.

The V call is TRBV9, the J call TRBJ1-5; D possibly corresponds to TRBD1 (5 bases). The CDR3 spans 14 residues. Trimming pared 2 bases from V and 1 base from J, leaving 7 bases between. Per the germline V gene, CDR1 is SGDLS and CDR2 is YYNGEE. In nucleotides, the CDR3 is TGTGCCAGCAGCGTGGGACCAAGCAATCAGCCCCAGCATTTT. It specifies CASSVGPSNQPQHF.

V is TRBV28 and J is TRBJ2-7; D possibly corresponds to TRBD1 (5 bases). The CDR3 runs 14 residues. CDR1 MDHEN and CDR2 SYDVKM come from the germline V gene. V shed 3 bases and J shed 3 bases, with 12 bases lying between them. As DNA, the CDR3 is TGTGCCAGCAGTTTGGTTACAGGACACTACGAGCAGTACTTC. This translates into CASSLVTGHYEQYF.

The V and J genes are TRBV6-5 and TRBJ1-1, with D possibly being TRBD1 (5 bases). In germline, CDR1 is MNHEY, CDR2 SVGAGI. The V end lost 2 bases, the J end lost 3 bases, and 10 bases lay between the germline ends. The CDR3 consists of 14 residues. The DNA of the CDR3 is TGTGCCAGCAGTTACAGGGACTTATACACTGAAGCTTTCTTT. Translating gives CASSYRDLYTEAFF.

The chain couples TRBV6-6 to TRBJ2-3; 7 nucleotides agree with TRBD1. Germline CDR1 reads MNHNY; CDR2 reads SVGAGI (reference sequence). Trimming removed 7 bases from V and 8 bases from J; junction bases left unmatched: 15. The CDR3 totals 15 residues. Written as DNA, the CDR3 is TGTGCCAGCACCAATCCGGTACAGGGGCTTGGTACGCAGTATTTT. The encoded protein is CASTNPVQGLGTQYF.

The table lists this clone with a count of one. This chain connects TRBV30 to TRBJ1-3, with D maybe TRBD1 (6 bases). Germline CDR1 GTSNPN, CDR2 SVGIG (reference sequence). CDR3 size: 14 residues. V shed 3 bases and J shed 4 bases, with 13 bases lying between them. CDR3 residues: CAWRDTGRGNTIYF. Written as DNA, the CDR3 is TGTGCCTGGAGGGATACAGGGAGAGGAAACACCATATATTTT. The whole variable domain, remainder taken from reference TRBV30 and TRBJ1-3, is SQTIHQWPATLVQPVGSPLSLECTVEGTSNPNLYWYRQAAGRGLQLLFYSVGIGQISSEVPQNLSASRPQDRQFILSSKKLLLSDSGFYLCAWRDTGRGNTIYFGEGSWLTVV.

The rearrangement uses TRBV19 and TRBJ2-7; 9 positions match TRBD1. The CDR3 is made up of 14 amino acids. Germline V gives CDR1 LNHDA, CDR2 SQIVND (reference sequence). The V segment lost 5 bases and the J segment 2 bases; nucleotides outside the gene matches: 4. This CDR3 is CASSADRGAYEQYF. In DNA, the CDR3 is TGTGCCAGTAGTGCGGACAGGGGTGCCTACGAGCAGTACTTC.

In this sample, this clone turned up a few times. V and J are TRBV7-9 and TRBJ1-1; D is uncertain. The CDR3 has 11 amino acids. Germline V gives CDR1 SEHNR, CDR2 FQNEAQ (reference sequence). The V end lost 3 bases, the J end lost 11 bases, and 10 bases lay between the germline ends. The CDR3 loop is CASSFGMEAFF. DNA for the CDR3: TGTGCCAGCAGCTTTGGGATGGAGGCTTTCTTT.

This chain uses TRBV19 with TRBJ2-7, with a possible D match to TRBD1 (6 bases). Germline values: CDR1 LNHDA, CDR2 SQIVND (reference sequence). The CDR3 covers 14 residues. V shed 6 bases and J shed 0 bases, with 12 bases lying between them. CDR3 coding DNA: TGTGCCAGTAGCCAGACAGGCAGCTCCTACGAGCAGTACTTC. Its translation is CASSQTGSSYEQYF.

The V gene is TRBV7-2, the J gene TRBJ2-7, with 8 positions matching TRBD1. The germline V gene has CDR1 SGHTA and CDR2 FQGNSA. V was pared by 5 bases and J by 7 bases, with 10 bases of the junction left unmatched. The CDR3 sequence is 14 residues long. The chain's CDR3 is CASSLGQAELEQYF. CDR3 nucleotides: TGTGCCAGCAGCCTGGGACAGGCCGAGTTGGAGCAGTACTTC.